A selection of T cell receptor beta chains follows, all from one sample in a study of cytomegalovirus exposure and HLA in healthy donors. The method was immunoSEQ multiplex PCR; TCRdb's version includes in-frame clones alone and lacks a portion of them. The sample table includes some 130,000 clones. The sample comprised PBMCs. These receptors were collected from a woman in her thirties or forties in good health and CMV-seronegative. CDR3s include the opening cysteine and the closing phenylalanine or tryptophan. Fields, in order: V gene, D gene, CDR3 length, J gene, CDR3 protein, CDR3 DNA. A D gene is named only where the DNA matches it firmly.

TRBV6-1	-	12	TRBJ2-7	CASSPSEYEQYF	TGTGCCAGCAGCCCTAGTGAGTACGAGCAGTACTTC
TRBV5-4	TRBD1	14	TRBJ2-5	CASSRDRYQETQYF	TGTGCCAGCAGCCGGGACAGATACCAAGAGACCCAGTACTTC
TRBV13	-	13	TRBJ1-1	CASSPDNGPEAFF	TGTGCCAGCAGCCCAGATAATGGCCCTGAAGCTTTCTTT
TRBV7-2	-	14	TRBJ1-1	CASTLDSMNTEAFF	TGTGCCAGCACCCTTGACTCCATGAACACTGAAGCTTTCTTT
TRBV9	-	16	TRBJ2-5	CASSSSGTRGLETQYF	TGTGCCAGCAGCTCCTCCGGGACTAGGGGGCTAGAGACCCAGTACTTC
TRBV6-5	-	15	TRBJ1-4	CASSYLQGGNEKLFF	TGTGCCAGCAGTTACCTACAGGGTGGTAATGAAAAACTGTTTTTT
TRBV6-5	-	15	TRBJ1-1	CASSYSREGGTEAFF	TGTGCCAGCAGTTACTCGAGGGAGGGGGGAACTGAAGCTTTCTTT
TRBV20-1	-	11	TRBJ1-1	CSAREGGRAFF	TGCAGTGCTAGAGAGGGTGGGCGAGCTTTCTTT
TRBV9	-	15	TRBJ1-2	CASSEQGNLNYGYTF	TGTGCCAGCAGCGAACAGGGAAATCTCAACTATGGCTACACCTTC
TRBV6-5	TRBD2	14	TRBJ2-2	CASSYSGTTGELFF	TGTGCCAGCAGTTACAGCGGGACCACCGGGGAGCTGTTTTTT
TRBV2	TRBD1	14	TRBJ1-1	CASSWTGVDTEAFF	TGTGCCAGCAGTTGGACAGGGGTGGACACTGAAGCTTTCTTT
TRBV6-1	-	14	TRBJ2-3	CASSARGSTDTQYF	TGTGCCAGCAGTGCTCGGGGTAGCACAGATACGCAGTATTTT
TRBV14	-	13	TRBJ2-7	CASSQNQGREQYF	TGTGCCAGCAGCCAGAACCAGGGCCGCGAGCAGTACTTC
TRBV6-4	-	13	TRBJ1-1	CASSETRNTEAFF	TGTGCCAGCAGTGAAACGCGGAACACTGAAGCTTTCTTT
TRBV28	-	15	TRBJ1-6	CASSLNRPYNSPLHF	TGTGCCAGCAGTTTAAACAGGCCCTATAATTCACCCCTCCACTTT
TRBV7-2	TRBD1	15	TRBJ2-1	CASSNRDRGSNEQFF	TGTGCCAGCAGCAACCGGGACAGGGGAAGTAATGAGCAGTTCTTC
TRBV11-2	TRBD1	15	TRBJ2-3	CASSFRDRSTDTQYF	TGTGCCAGCAGCTTCCGGGACAGATCCACAGATACGCAGTATTTT
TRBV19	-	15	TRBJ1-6	CASRLDVRERSPLHF	TGTGCCAGTAGGTTGGACGTTCGGGAACGTTCACCCCTCCACTTT
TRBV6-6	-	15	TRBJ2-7	CASSYPNSDRYEQYF	TGTGCCAGCAGTTACCCCAACTCCGACAGATACGAGCAGTACTTC
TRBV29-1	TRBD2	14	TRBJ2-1	CSLPIAGAQGEQFF	TGCAGCTTGCCGATAGCGGGGGCACAGGGGGAGCAGTTCTTC
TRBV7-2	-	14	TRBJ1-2	CASSQWGLPYGYTF	TGTGCCAGCAGCCAATGGGGGCTTCCCTATGGCTACACCTTC
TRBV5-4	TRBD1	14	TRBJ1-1	CASSPGTGFTEAFF	TGTGCCAGCAGTCCCGGGACAGGGTTCACTGAAGCTTTCTTT
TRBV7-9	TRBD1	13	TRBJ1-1	CASTQDRGTEAFF	TGTGCCAGCACCCAGGACAGGGGCACTGAAGCTTTCTTT
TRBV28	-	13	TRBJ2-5	CASSWGLEETQYF	TGTGCCAGCAGTTGGGGACTTGAAGAGACCCAGTACTTC
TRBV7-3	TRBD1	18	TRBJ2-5	CASSGRGDRGTYQETQYF	TGTGCCAGCAGCGGAAGGGGTGACAGGGGAACGTACCAAGAGACCCAGTACTTC
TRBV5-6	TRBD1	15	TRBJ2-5	CASSFRQGLQETQYF	TGTGCCAGCAGCTTCCGACAGGGCCTACAAGAGACCCAGTACTTC
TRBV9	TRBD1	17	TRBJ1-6	CASSATGQGLKNSPLHF	TGTGCCAGCAGCGCTACCGGACAGGGCTTGAAAAATTCACCCCTCCACTTT
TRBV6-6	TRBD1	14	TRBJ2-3	CASSHDRGADTQYF	TGTGCCAGCAGTCACGACAGGGGAGCAGATACGCAGTATTTT
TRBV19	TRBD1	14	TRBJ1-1	CASRQDREGTEAFF	TGTGCCAGTCGCCAGGACAGGGAAGGAACTGAAGCTTTCTTT
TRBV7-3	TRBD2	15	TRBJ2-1	CASSPRPSGGGEQFF	TGTGCCAGCAGCCCACGACCTAGCGGGGGTGGTGAGCAGTTCTTC
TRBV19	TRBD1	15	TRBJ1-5	CASSIGRTGGQPQHF	TGTGCCAGTAGTATAGGAAGGACAGGCGGTCAGCCCCAGCATTTT
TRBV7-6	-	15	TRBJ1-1	CASSLTGMGNTEAFF	TGTGCCAGCAGCTTAACAGGGATGGGGAACACTGAAGCTTTCTTT
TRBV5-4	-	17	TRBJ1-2	CASSFDPRSRRGYGYTF	TGTGCCAGCAGCTTCGACCCCCGATCTCGTAGGGGCTATGGCTACACCTTC
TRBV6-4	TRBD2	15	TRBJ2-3	CASSRLAGSTDTQYF	TGTGCCAGCAGTCGACTAGCGGGGAGCACAGATACGCAGTATTTT
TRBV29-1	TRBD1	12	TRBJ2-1	CSGGQGNGEQFF	TGCAGCGGGGGACAGGGGAACGGTGAGCAGTTCTTC
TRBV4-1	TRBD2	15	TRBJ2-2	CASSHSRGGPGELFF	TGCGCCAGCAGCCACTCGCGGGGGGGCCCCGGGGAGCTGTTTTTT
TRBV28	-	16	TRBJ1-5	CASSPTPDSSNQPQHF	TGTGCCAGCAGTCCTACTCCGGACTCGAGCAATCAGCCCCAGCATTTT
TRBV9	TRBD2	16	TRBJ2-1	CASSAERLAGFNEQFF	TGTGCCAGCAGCGCCGAGCGACTAGCGGGGTTCAATGAGCAGTTCTTC
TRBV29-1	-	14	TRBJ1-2	CSVETVRSIGGYTF	TGCAGCGTCGAGACGGTCAGGTCGATCGGTGGCTACACCTTC
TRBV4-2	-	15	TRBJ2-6	CASSQGGSGANVLTF	TGTGCCAGCAGCCAAGGAGGCAGTGGGGCCAACGTCCTGACTTTC
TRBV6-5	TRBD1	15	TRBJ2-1	CASSRWDRKHNEQFF	TGTGCCAGCAGCCGATGGGACAGAAAGCACAATGAGCAGTTCTTC
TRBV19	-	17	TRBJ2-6	CASSPRGESSGANVLTF	TGTGCCAGTAGTCCTCGGGGAGAGAGCTCTGGGGCCAACGTCCTGACTTTC
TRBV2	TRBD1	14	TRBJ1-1	CASSDGTGGTEAFF	TGTGCCAGCTCTGACGGGACAGGGGGCACTGAAGCTTTCTTT
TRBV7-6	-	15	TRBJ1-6	CASSFYRPDNSPLHF	TGTGCCAGCAGCTTTTACAGGCCGGATAATTCACCCCTCCACTTT
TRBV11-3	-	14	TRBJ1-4	CASSLAGKEEKLFF	TGTGCCAGCAGCTTAGCCGGGAAGGAAGAAAAACTGTTTTTT
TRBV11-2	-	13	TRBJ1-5	CASSFGRWQPQHF	TGTGCCAGCAGCTTCGGGAGATGGCAGCCCCAGCATTTT
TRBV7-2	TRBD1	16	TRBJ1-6	CASSGKQGTYNSPLHF	TGTGCCAGCAGCGGAAAACAGGGGACCTATAATTCACCCCTCCACTTT
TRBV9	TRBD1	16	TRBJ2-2	CASSARLGQGTGELFF	TGTGCCAGCAGCGCCCGTCTCGGACAGGGTACAGGGGAGCTGTTTTTT
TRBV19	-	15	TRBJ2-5	CASSIDGRGAETQYF	TGTGCCAGTAGTATAGACGGCAGGGGCGCAGAGACCCAGTACTTC
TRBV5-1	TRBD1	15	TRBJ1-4	CASSLAGQGSEKLFF	TGCGCCAGCAGCTTGGCGGGACAGGGAAGTGAAAAACTGTTTTTT
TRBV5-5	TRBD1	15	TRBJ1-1	CASRKVGGQGLEAFF	TGTGCCAGCAGAAAAGTGGGCGGACAGGGCTTAGAAGCTTTCTTT